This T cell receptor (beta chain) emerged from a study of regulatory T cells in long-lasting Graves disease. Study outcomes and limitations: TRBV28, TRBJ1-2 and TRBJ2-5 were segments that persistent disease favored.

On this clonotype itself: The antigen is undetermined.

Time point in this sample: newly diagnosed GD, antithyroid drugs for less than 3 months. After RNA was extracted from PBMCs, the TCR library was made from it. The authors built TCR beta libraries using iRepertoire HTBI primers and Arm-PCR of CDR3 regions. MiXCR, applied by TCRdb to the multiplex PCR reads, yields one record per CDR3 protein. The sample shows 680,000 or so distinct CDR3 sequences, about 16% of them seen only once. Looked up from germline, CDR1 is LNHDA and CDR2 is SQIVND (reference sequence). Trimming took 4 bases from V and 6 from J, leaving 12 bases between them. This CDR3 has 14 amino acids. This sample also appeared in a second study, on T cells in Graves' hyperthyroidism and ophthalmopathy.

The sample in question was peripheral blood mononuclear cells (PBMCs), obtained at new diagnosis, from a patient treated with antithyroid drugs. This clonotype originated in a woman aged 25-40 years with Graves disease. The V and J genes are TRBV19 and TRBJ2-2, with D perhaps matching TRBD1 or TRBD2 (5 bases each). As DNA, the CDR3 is TGTGCCAGTAGTAAGGTAGAGGGGCCCGGGGAGCTGTTTTTT. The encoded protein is CASSKVEGPGELFF.